The clone carrying this T cell receptor beta chain was counted ten times or more. Its antigen is as yet unknown. The sample originates from a study of early T cells in non-severe SARS-CoV-2 infection. Study background: The authors sequenced bulk RNA from unsorted whole blood, leaving chains unpaired.

Looked up from germline, CDR1 is MNHEY and CDR2 is SVGAGI. The CDR3 contains 15 residues. Unmatched junction bases numbered 12, after V lost 5 bases and J lost 7 bases. Study results and caveats: VDJdb matching, biased toward anti-spike CD8 responses, missed private and CD4 specificities.

Individual cDNA molecules were tagged with unique molecular identifiers. MiXCR, applied by TCRdb to the 5' RACE reads, yields one record per CDR3 protein. The data show about 49,000 distinct CDR3 sequences, with around 6.9% seen just once and 2.8% held by the top ten. The source of this sequence is an adult who was a healthcare worker with PCR-confirmed SARS-CoV-2 infection or an uninfected control (not recorded which). The rearrangement joins TRBV6-5 to TRBJ1-2; TRBD1 aligns across 8 bases. This specimen was whole blood, taken at baseline. For the CDR3, the DNA is TGTGCCAGCAGTAGGCAGACAGGGGTCGGCAGTGGCTACACCTTC. As protein: CASSRQTGVGSGYTF.